The clone carrying this T cell receptor (beta chain) has more than one count but fewer than ten. CD8 cells regarded as naive lacked CD45RO, were positively chosen for CCR7, and omitted terminally differentiated effector memory CD45RA+ cells. Germline V lookup: CDR1 MGHRA, CDR2 YSYEKL. V gave up 0 bases and J gave up 4 bases; unmatched junction bases: 3. CDR3 length: 16 residues. The sample originates from a study of shared clonotypes between healthy human individuals. TCRdb's table, derived via immunoSEQ multiplex PCR, lists solely in-frame clones and lacks some. The top ten hold 24% of the sample, which has approximately 740,000 clones, 85% to 95% seen once.

V and J are TRBV4-1 and TRBJ2-1; 10 bases agree with TRBD2. The source of this sequence is a man aged 25-45 years in good health. The specimen sequenced was naive CD8+ T cells sorted from blood. For the CDR3, the DNA is TGCGCCAGCAGCCAAGAGAGGACTAGCGGTTACAATGAGCAGTTCTTC. Its protein is CASSQERTSGYNEQFF.